The 26 T cell receptor beta chains listed next were all sequenced from one sample in a study of early T cells in non-severe SARS-CoV-2 infection. In TCRdb, the 5' RACE reads were re-called with MiXCR into one record per CDR3 protein. The sample includes 30,000 to 40,000 distinct CDR3 sequences, around 3.9% seen only once; the top ten take about 5.4%. Sequencing was performed on whole blood. Every receptor here comes from an adult who was a healthcare worker with PCR-confirmed SARS-CoV-2 infection or an uninfected control (not recorded which).

This clonotype was picked up many times. The chain uses TRBV7-6 and TRBJ2-5; the match to TRBD2 covers 11 bases. The V gene's germline CDR1 is SGHVS and CDR2 FNYEAQ. The CDR3 loop spans 16 amino acids. V lost 1 base, J lost 1 base, and 2 bases stayed unmatched. CDR3 sequence: CASSLVSGRVQETQYF. CDR3 in DNA: TGTGCCAGCAGCTTAGTTAGCGGGAGGGTCCAAGAGACCCAGTACTTC.

This clonotype was observed many times. The genes are TRBV11-2 and TRBJ2-3; 7 bases match TRBD1. With 5 bases clipped from V and 6 bases from J, the junction kept 11 bases outside the gene matches. The germline V gene encodes CDR1 SGHAT and CDR2 FQNNGV. This CDR3 spans 15 amino acids. This CDR3 is CASSTRTGGLDTQYF. CDR3 sequence (DNA): TGTGCCAGCAGCACCAGGACAGGAGGCCTGGATACGCAGTATTTT.

This clonotype has just a few counts. This could be a read error, since a much larger clone is one nucleotide away. The rearrangement uses TRBV19 and TRBJ2-3; 9 bases agree with TRBD2. The V gene end was trimmed by 11 bases and the J gene end by 4 bases; junction bases not matched to a gene: 10. The CDR3 totals 14 residues. Germline assignment: CDR1 LNHDA and CDR2 SQIVND (reference sequence). As DNA, the CDR3 is TGTGCCTGTAACCTCATAGCGGGAGCAGATACGCAGTATTTT. Its protein is CACNLIAGADTQYF.

This clonotype was seen repeatedly, ten times or more. The J gene is TRBJ1-1, the V gene TRBV5-5; the D is unclear. CDR3 length equals 13 residues. Germline CDR1 and CDR2: SGHKS and YYEKEE (reference sequence). V was clipped by 0 bases and J by 1 base, with 4 bases between them. CDR3 DNA: TGTGCCAGCAGCTTGGAGGAGAACACTGAAGCTTTCTTT. Encoded protein: CASSLEENTEAFF.

This clonotype was seen many times. V and J are TRBV20-1 and TRBJ1-5; 7 bases map to TRBD1. The junction had 13 bases not matched to a gene; V was cut back by 0 bases and J by 2 bases. Germline loops: CDR1 DFQATT, CDR2 SNEGSKA (reference sequence). The CDR3 runs to 18 residues. The CDR3 region has the DNA TGCAGTGCTAGAGATCAGTCTGTCTCCACAGGGGGCAATCAGCCCCAGCATTTT. Amino acid sequence: CSARDQSVSTGGNQPQHF.

There are many counts of this clonotype. The V and J genes are TRBV5-1 and TRBJ1-4; 10 bases are shared with TRBD1. Per germline, CDR1 SGHRS and CDR2 YFSETQ. The CDR3 extends over 14 amino acids. V lost 2 bases, J lost 6 bases, and 1 base stayed unmatched. CDR3 sequence: CASSFGTGDEKLFF. The CDR3 DNA reads as TGCGCCAGCAGCTTTGGGACAGGGGATGAAAAACTGTTTTTT.

This clonotype occurred many times. The chain uses TRBV9 and TRBJ1-5, with D unclear. The CDR3 covers 13 residues. Germline V gene data show CDR1 as SGDLS and CDR2 as YYNGEE. The V gene lost 0 bases and the J gene lost 8 bases, with 9 bases spanning the gap. The CDR3 DNA is TGTGCCAGCAGCGTAGCCGGTGCTGAGCCCCAGCATTTT. This translates into CASSVAGAEPQHF.

This clonotype was observed many times. The J gene is TRBJ2-7, the V gene TRBV18, with D tentatively TRBD1 (5 bases). Trimming removed 8 bases from V and 3 bases from J, with 8 bases in between. This CDR3 comprises 11 residues. From germline, CDR1 is KGHSH and CDR2 LQKENI. The CDR3 sequence is CASRGFYEQYF. In DNA, the CDR3 is TGTGCCAGCAGGGGATTCTACGAGCAGTACTTC.

This clonotype was seen repeatedly, ten times or more. The chain employs TRBV20-1 and TRBJ2-2, with D maybe TRBD1 (5 bases). The CDR3 is 16 residues long. Germline assignment: CDR1 DFQATT and CDR2 SNEGSKA (reference sequence). Trimming shortened V by 0 bases and J by 4 bases, and 15 bases separated the two germline ends. The CDR3 sequence is CSARDLGRVPTGELFF. DNA for the CDR3: TGCAGTGCTAGAGATCTAGGCAGGGTTCCCACCGGGGAGCTGTTTTTT.

This clonotype occurred many times. The chain uses TRBV7-3 and TRBJ2-1; 9 bases line up with TRBD2. This CDR3 spans 14 amino acids. Germline CDR1 reads SGHTA; CDR2 reads FQGTGA. With 2 bases clipped from V and 8 bases from J, the junction kept 4 bases outside the gene matches. The CDR3 is CASSLAGGWDEQFF. In DNA form, the CDR3 reads TGTGCCAGCAGCTTAGCGGGAGGGTGGGATGAGCAGTTCTTC. Drawing the rest from reference TRBV7-3 and TRBJ2-1, the complete variable domain is GAGVSQTPSNKVTEKGKYVELRCDPISGHTALYWYRQSLGQGPEFLIYFQGTGAADDSGLPNDRFFAVRPEGSVSTLKIQRTERGDSAVYLCASSLAGGWDEQFFGPGTRLTVL.

This clonotype was detected ten times or more. This chain uses TRBV18 with TRBJ2-1, with TRBD1 as a possible D gene (6 bases). The V gene's germline CDR1 is KGHSH and CDR2 LQKENI. The V and J ends lost 3 bases and 8 bases respectively, with 14 bases between them. The CDR3 covers 14 residues. This CDR3 reads CASSPQGMDDEQFF. For the CDR3, the DNA is TGTGCCAGCTCACCGCAGGGGATGGACGATGAGCAGTTCTTC.

At least ten counts were recorded for this clonotype. The CDR3 loop reads CASSLAGVQFF. The DNA for the CDR3 is TGTGCCAGCTCACTAGCGGGAGTGCAGTTCTTC. The chain uses TRBV6-1 and TRBJ2-1, with 11 bases lining up with TRBD2. The V gene end was trimmed by 8 bases and the J gene end by 12 bases; junction bases not matched to a gene: 3. CDR3 size: 11 residues. Germline lookup yields CDR1 MNHNS and CDR2 SASEGT.

This clonotype appeared many times. CDR3 region: CASSLVSPGETQYF. The DNA for the CDR3 is TGTGCCAGCAGTTTGGTTAGTCCCGGCGAGACCCAGTACTTC. This sequence joins TRBV12-3 or TRBV12-4 and TRBJ2-5, with unresolved D. Trimming took 3 bases from V and 5 from J, leaving 13 bases between them. The CDR3 has 14 residues.

The rearrangement joins TRBV3-2 to TRBJ2-2; no DNA check was done on the table's D call, TRBD1. TRBV3-2 is classified as a pseudogene. The CDR3 spans 14 residues. The DNA for the CDR3 is TGTGCCAGCAGCCTTCGGGGGGCGGCCGGGGAGCTGTTTTTT. Amino acid sequence: CASSLRGAAGELFF.

This clonotype has ten or more counts. The chain is built from TRBV7-2 and TRBJ2-1, with 10 bases lining up with TRBD2. Germline V CDR1 and CDR2: SGHTA, FQGNSA. The V segment lost 5 bases and the J segment 14 bases; nucleotides outside the gene matches: 12. There are 14 residues in the CDR3. In nucleotides, the CDR3 is TGTGCCAGCAGCCCAGGTCTAGCGGGAGCCAGGGAGTTCTTC. It specifies CASSPGLAGAREFF.

This clonotype was seen repeatedly, ten times or more. The conserved phenylalanine or tryptophan normally closing the CDR3 is absent here, so this likely arose from a read error. V usage is TRBV4-2 and J usage is TRBJ2-2; the D gene is possibly TRBD1 (5 bases). This CDR3 contains 15 residues. Per the germline V gene, CDR1 is LGHNA and CDR2 is YNFKEQ. The V end lost 1 base, the J end lost 6 bases, and 12 bases lay between the germline ends. The CDR3 protein is CASSQVQGTAGELFS. Here the CDR3 DNA reads TGTGCCAGCAGCCAAGTGCAGGGAACCGCCGGGGAGCTGTTTTCT.

This clonotype was observed many times. This sequence joins TRBV7-6 and TRBJ2-7, with D possibly matching TRBD1 (5 bases). V was shortened by 5 bases and J by 2 bases, with 10 bases between the two germline ends. Germline CDR1 reads SGHVS; CDR2 reads FNYEAQ. The CDR3 extends over 13 amino acids. The CDR3 bases are TGTGCCAGCAGCCTGAGACAGACCTACGAGCAGTACTTC. Translating it yields CASSLRQTYEQYF.

The chain links TRBV19 to TRBJ2-7; 7 bases are shared with TRBD1. Unmatched junction bases numbered 11, after V lost 6 bases and J lost 3 bases. From germline, CDR1 is LNHDA and CDR2 SQIVND (reference sequence). The CDR3 extends over 15 amino acids. CDR3 in DNA: TGTGCCAGTAGCACGATGACAGGGCCCTTCTACGAGCAGTACTTC. Translating gives CASSTMTGPFYEQYF.

This clonotype appeared many times. The rearrangement links TRBV2 to TRBJ2-1; D uncertain. V was clipped by 5 bases and J by 8 bases, with 10 bases between them. The CDR3 runs to 12 residues. Germline CDR1 and CDR2: SNHLY and FYNNEI. The CDR3 here is CASSSGWDEQFF. CDR3 coding DNA: TGTGCCAGCAGTTCCGGATGGGATGAGCAGTTCTTC.

This clonotype was seen ten or more times. The chain uses TRBV11-3 and TRBJ1-6; 10 bases agree with TRBD1. Unmatched junction bases numbered 9, after V lost 5 bases and J lost 5 bases. Germline lookup yields CDR1 SGHNT and CDR2 YENEEA. The CDR3 spans 17 residues. The chain's CDR3 is CASSNYRDRGNNSPLHF. The CDR3 nucleotides are TGTGCCAGCAGCAACTACCGGGACAGGGGTAATAATTCACCCCTCCACTTT.

This clonotype was detected a few times. The chain links TRBV6-2 or TRBV6-3 to TRBJ2-4, with 11 bases that match TRBD2. The CDR3 is made up of 19 amino acids. Trimming at V came to 2 bases and at J to 0 bases, leaving 9 bases not matched to a gene. The germline V gene has CDR1 MNHEY and CDR2 SVGEGT. The DNA for the CDR3 is TGTGCCAGCAGTTACCGACGGCTAGCGGGGGGCCTAGCCAAAAACATTCAGTACTTC. It encodes CASSYRRLAGGLAKNIQYF.

This clonotype was observed many times. The CDR3 loop reads CASSLTYEQYF. CDR3 DNA: TGTGCCAGCAGCCTTACCTACGAGCAGTACTTC. The rearrangement links TRBV3-1 to TRBJ2-7; D is unresolved. The CDR3 length is 11 residues. V shed 4 bases and J shed 2 bases, with 3 bases lying between them. CDR1 and CDR2 (germline): LGHDT, YNNKEL (reference sequence).

This clonotype showed up many times. This chain connects TRBV6-2 or TRBV6-3 to TRBJ2-7, with D perhaps matching TRBD2 (5 bases). The germline V gene encodes CDR1 MNHEY and CDR2 SVGEGT. The ends were cut back, 2 bases at V and 7 bases at J, with 9 bases in the middle. The CDR3 is 12 residues long. The CDR3 coding sequence is TGTGCCAGCAGTTACGACCGGGGAGAGCAGTACTTC. Translation gives CASSYDRGEQYF.

The chain is built from TRBV4-3 and TRBJ2-1; TRBD1 aligns across 9 bases. Trimming removed 0 bases from V and 8 bases from J; junction bases left unmatched: 8. The CDR3 covers 16 residues. From germline, CDR1 is LGHNA and CDR2 YSLEER. The CDR3 loop reads CASSQEAGQGAYEQFF. Here the CDR3 DNA reads TGCGCCAGCAGCCAAGAGGCGGGACAGGGTGCGTATGAGCAGTTCTTC.

This clonotype was picked up many times. The chain employs TRBV21-1 and TRBJ2-7; TRBD1 is the table's D call, not checked against the DNA. TRBV21-1 is a listed pseudogene. The CDR3 spans 16 residues. In DNA, the CDR3 is TGTGCCAGCAGCAAAAAGGGCAGGGGAGGCTCCTACGAGCAGTACTTC. Translated, it gives CASSKKGRGGSYEQYF.

This clonotype was counted ten times or more. J is TRBJ2-7 and V is TRBV28, with 7 bases identical to TRBD1. CDR1 MDHEN and CDR2 SYDVKM come from the germline V gene. The junction had 9 bases not matched to a gene; V was cut back by 6 bases and J by 4 bases. This CDR3 spans 14 amino acids. In DNA form, the CDR3 reads TGTGCCAGCAGAAGGGACAGTGGTAGATACGAGCAGTACTTC. Amino acids: CASRRDSGRYEQYF.